The table lists the clone carrying this T cell receptor (beta chain) with a few counts. Its antigen is currently unknown. This record comes from a study of T cells after yellow fever vaccination. Looking at the study overall: Preparation used SMART-Seq v4 Ultra Low Input for the low-cell-number fractions.

Study conclusions and caveats: Once the booster was given, most primary-vaccination clones reappeared, at just under 98% for CD4 and over 85% for CD8. The secondary T-cell response peaked on day 5, not day 15, but was weaker.

TCRdb fed the 5' RACE reads into MiXCR, producing one record per CDR3 protein. In the table there are 300,000 to 450,000 distinct CDR3 sequences, roughly 8.6% of which are singletons. The sequence derives from a man between 18 and 35 years old who received the YFV17D yellow fever vaccine. Material: PBMCs, obtained roughly seven weeks after the first yellow fever vaccination.

The CDR3 DNA is TGTGCCAGCAGTCAAGGGATAATACAAGAGACCCAGTACTTC. It encodes CASSQGIIQETQYF. This chain joins TRBV12-3 or TRBV12-4 and TRBJ2-5; D is unclear. The CDR3 contains 14 residues. V shed 5 bases and J shed 2 bases, with 12 bases lying between them.